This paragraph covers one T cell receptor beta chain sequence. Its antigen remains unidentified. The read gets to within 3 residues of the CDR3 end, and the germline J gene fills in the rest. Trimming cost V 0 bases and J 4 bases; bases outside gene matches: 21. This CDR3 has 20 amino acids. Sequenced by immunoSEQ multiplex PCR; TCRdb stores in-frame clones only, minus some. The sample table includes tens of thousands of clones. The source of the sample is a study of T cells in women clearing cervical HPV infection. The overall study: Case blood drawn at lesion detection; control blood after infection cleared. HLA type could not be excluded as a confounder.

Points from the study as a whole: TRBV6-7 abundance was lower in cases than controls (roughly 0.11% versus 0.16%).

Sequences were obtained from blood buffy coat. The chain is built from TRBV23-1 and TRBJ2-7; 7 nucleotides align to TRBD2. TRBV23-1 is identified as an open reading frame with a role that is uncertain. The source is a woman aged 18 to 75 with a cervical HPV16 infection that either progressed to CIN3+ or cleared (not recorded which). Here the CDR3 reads CASSQSRRFLHGLGPYEQYF. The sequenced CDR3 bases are TGCGCCAGCAGTCAATCGCGAAGGTTTTTACACGGACTAGGGCCGTACGAG.